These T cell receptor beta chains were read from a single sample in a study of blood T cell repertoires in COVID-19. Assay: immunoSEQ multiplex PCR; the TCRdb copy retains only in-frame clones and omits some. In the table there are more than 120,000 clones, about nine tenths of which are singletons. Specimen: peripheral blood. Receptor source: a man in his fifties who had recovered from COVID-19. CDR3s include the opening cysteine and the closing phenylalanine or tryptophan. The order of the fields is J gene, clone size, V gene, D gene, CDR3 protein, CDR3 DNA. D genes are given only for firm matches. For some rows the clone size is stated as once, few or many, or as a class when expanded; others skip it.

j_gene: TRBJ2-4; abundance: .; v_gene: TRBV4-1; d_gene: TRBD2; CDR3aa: CASSQDELAGGIANIQYF; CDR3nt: TGCGCCAGCAGCCAGGACGAACTAGCGGGGGGGATCGCGAACATTCAGTACTTC
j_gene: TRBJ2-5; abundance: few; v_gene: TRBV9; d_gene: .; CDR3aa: CASSVGGTQGETQYF; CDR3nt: TGTGCCAGCAGCGTAGGAGGCACTCAGGGGGAGACCCAGTACTTC
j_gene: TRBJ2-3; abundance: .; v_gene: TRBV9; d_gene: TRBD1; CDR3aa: CASSVEGQDPDTQYF; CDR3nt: TGTGCCAGCAGCGTAGAGGGACAGGACCCAGATACGCAGTATTTT
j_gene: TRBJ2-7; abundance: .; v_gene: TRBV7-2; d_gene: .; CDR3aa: CASSLGRQQYF; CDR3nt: TGTGCCAGCAGCTTAGGGAGGCAGCAGTACTTC
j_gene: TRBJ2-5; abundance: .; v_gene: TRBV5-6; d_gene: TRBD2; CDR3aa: CASSLKRTSGGNQETQYF; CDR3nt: TGTGCCAGCAGCTTAAAAAGGACTAGCGGGGGAAACCAAGAGACCCAGTACTTC
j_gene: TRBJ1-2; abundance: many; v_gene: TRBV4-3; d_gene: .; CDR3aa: CASSEGPVSANYGYTF; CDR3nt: TGCGCCAGCAGCGAAGGGCCCGTTTCAGCTAACTATGGCTACACCTTC
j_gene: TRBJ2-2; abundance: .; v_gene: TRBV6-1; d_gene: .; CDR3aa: CASSEARGQVGELFF; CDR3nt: TGTGCCAGCAGTGAAGCGCGGGGGCAGGTCGGGGAGCTGTTTTTT
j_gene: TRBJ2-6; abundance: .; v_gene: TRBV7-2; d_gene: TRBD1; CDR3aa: CASSLRQGAGANVLTF; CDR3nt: TGTGCCAGCAGCTTAAGACAGGGTGCTGGGGCCAACGTCCTGACTTTC
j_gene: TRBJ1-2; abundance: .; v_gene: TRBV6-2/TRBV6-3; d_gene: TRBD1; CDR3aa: CASSYLHFGQGEYGYTF; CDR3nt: TGTGCCAGCAGTTACCTTCACTTCGGACAGGGGGAATATGGCTACACCTTC
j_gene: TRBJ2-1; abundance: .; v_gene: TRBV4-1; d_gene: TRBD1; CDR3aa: CASSQAGTGYHNEQFF; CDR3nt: TGCGCCAGCAGCCAAGCCGGGACAGGGTACCACAATGAGCAGTTCTTC
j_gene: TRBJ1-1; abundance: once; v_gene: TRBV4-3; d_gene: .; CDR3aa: CASSQDTGGGILATEAFF; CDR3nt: TGCGCCAGCAGCCAAGATACCGGTGGAGGGATTCTTGCCACTGAAGCTTTCTTT
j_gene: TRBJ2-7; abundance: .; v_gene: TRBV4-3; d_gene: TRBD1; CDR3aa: CASSQTGGSPPYEQYF; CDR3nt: TGCGCCAGCAGCCAAACAGGGGGCTCCCCCCCCTACGAGCAGTACTTC
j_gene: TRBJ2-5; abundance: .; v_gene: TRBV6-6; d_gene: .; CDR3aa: CASSYSGSMETQYF; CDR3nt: TGTGCCAGCAGTTACTCGGGTAGCATGGAGACCCAGTACTTC
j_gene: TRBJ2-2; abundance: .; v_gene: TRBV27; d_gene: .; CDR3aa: CASSLSARWNTGELFF; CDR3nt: TGTGCCAGCAGTTTATCCGCCAGGTGGAACACCGGGGAGCTGTTTTTT
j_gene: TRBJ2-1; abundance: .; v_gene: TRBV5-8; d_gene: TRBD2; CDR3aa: CASSSTAGRSGEQFF; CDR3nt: TGTGCCAGCAGCTCGACAGCGGGACGGTCCGGTGAGCAGTTCTTC
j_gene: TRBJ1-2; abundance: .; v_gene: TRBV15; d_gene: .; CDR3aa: CATSRPGSSNYGYTF; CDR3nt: TGTGCCACCAGCAGGCCGGGAAGCTCTAACTATGGCTACACCTTC
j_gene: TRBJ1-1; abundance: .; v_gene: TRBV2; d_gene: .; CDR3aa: CASSGPTENTEAFF; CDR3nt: TGTGCCAGCAGTGGACCTACAGAGAACACTGAAGCTTTCTTT
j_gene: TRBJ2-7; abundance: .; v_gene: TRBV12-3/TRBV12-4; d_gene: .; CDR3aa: CASSFGRFYEQYF; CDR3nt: TGTGCCAGCAGTTTTGGCCGATTTTACGAGCAGTACTTC
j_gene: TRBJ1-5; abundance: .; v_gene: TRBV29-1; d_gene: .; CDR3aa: CSVSTAGEGQPQHF; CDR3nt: TGCAGCGTTTCGACCGCAGGGGAGGGTCAGCCCCAGCATTTT
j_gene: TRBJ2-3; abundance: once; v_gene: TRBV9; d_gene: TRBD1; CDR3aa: CASSVARTGGADTQYF; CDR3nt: TGTGCCAGCAGCGTAGCCCGGACAGGGGGAGCAGATACGCAGTATTTT
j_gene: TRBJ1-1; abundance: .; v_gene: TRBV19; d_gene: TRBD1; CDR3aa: CASGRDRDTEAFF; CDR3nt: TGTGCCAGCGGACGCGACAGGGACACTGAAGCTTTCTTT
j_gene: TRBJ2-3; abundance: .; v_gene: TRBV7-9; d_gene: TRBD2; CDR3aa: CASFRVGGTQYF; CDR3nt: TGTGCCAGCTTCCGGGTGGGGGGGACGCAGTATTTT
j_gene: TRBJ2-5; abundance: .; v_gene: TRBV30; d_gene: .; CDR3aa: CAWSGDIQETQYF; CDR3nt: TGTGCCTGGAGTGGGGACATCCAAGAGACCCAGTACTTC
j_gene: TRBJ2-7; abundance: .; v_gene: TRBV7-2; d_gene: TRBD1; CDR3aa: CASSLGTDSYEQYF; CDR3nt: TGTGCCAGCAGCCTAGGGACAGACTCCTACGAGCAGTACTTC
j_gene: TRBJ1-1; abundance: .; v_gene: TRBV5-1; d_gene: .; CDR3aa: CASSLGLQGEAFF; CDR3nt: TGCGCCAGCAGCTTGGGCTTGCAGGGCGAAGCTTTCTTT
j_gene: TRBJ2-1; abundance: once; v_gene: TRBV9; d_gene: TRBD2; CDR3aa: CASSVRTSGGSYNEQFF; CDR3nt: TGTGCCAGCAGCGTCCGTACTAGCGGGGGGTCCTACAATGAGCAGTTCTTC
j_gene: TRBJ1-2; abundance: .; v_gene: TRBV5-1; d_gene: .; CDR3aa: CASSTEQNYGYTF; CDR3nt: TGCGCCAGCAGCACAGAACAGAACTATGGCTACACCTTC
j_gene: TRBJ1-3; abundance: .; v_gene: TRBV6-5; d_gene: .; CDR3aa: CASTRRGRNTIYF; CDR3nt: TGTGCCAGCACCCGGCGCGGTCGAAACACCATATATTTT
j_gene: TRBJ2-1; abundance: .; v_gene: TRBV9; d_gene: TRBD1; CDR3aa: CASSVLQGNEQFF; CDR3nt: TGTGCCAGCAGCGTCCTACAGGGGAATGAGCAGTTCTTC
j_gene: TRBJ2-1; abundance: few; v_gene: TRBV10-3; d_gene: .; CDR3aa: CAISEEGGVREQFF; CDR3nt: TGTGCCATCAGTGAGGAGGGGGGGGTAAGAGAGCAGTTCTTC
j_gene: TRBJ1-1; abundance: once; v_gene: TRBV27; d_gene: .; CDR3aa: CASRVGALMNTEAFF; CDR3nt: TGTGCCAGCAGAGTGGGGGCGCTCATGAACACTGAAGCTTTCTTT